The clone carrying this TCR beta chain occurred a few times. The sample comes from a study of graft-versus-host responses after intestinal transplantation. Whole-study findings and limits: Across patients carrying graft-donor T cell macrochimerism, allografts held high graft-versus-host to host-versus-graft clonal ratios. Early HvG declines after transplant were associated with peak circulating GvH clone levels.

Assay: immunoSEQ multiplex PCR; the TCRdb copy retains only in-frame clones and omits some. The table has about 15,000 clones, 30% to 35% seen once. Responders (around 200,000, CFSE-labeled) were co-plated with around 200,000 irradiated, violet-dye-labeled stimulators. Both CD3+CD4+ and CD3+CD8+ responders that were proliferating and CFSE-low underwent sorting after the reaction. Here the sequenced sample was alloreactive CD4+ T cells from a mixed lymphocyte reaction culture, taken before intestinal transplant. The subset denotes: CFSE-low proliferating T cells sorted from roughly six-day pre-transplant mixed lymphocyte reaction (GvH or HvG direction). The receptor comes from a human patient who received an intestinal transplant.

This CDR3 is CASSSYASATGELFF. The DNA for the CDR3 is TGTGCCAGCAGCTCCTATGCATCGGCCACCGGGGAGCTGTTTTTT. The V call is TRBV11-1, the J call TRBJ2-2; D gene ambiguous. Germline lookup yields CDR1 SGHAT and CDR2 FQDESV (reference sequence). Trimming pared 4 bases from V and 4 bases from J, leaving 13 bases between. The CDR3 consists of 15 residues.